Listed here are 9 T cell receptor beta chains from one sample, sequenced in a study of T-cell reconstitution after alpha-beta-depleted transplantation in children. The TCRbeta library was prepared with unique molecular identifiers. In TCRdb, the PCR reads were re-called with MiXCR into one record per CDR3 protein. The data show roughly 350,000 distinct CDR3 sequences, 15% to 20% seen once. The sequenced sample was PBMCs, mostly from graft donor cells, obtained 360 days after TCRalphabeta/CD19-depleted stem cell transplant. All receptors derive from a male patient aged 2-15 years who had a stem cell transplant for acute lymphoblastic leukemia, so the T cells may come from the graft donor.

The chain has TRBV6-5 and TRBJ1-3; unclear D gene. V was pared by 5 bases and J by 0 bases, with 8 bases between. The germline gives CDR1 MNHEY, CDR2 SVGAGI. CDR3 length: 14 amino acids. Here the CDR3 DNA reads TGTGCCAGCAGTATTCAGAGCTCTGGAAACACCATATATTTT. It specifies CASSIQSSGNTIYF.

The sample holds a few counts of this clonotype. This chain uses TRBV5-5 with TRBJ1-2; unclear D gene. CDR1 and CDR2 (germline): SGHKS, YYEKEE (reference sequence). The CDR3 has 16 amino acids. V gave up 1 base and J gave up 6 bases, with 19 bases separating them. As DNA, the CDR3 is TGTGCCAGCAGCTTGAAAATCGCTAAGGGAATGGATGGCTACACCTTC. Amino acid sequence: CASSLKIAKGMDGYTF.

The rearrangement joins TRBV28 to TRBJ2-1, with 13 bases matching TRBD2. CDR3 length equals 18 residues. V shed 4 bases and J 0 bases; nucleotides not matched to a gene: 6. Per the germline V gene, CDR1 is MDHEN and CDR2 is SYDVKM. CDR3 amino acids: CASSSSWTSGSSYNEQFF. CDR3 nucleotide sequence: TGTGCCAGCAGTTCGTCTTGGACTAGCGGGAGCTCCTACAATGAGCAGTTCTTC.

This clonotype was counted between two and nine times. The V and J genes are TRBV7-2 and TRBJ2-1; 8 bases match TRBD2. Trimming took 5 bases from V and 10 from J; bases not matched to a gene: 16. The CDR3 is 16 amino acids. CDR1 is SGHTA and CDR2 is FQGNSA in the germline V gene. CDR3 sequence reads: CASSKLAGRDGGEQFF. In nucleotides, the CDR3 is TGTGCCAGCAGCAAATTAGCGGGAAGGGACGGAGGGGAGCAGTTCTTC.

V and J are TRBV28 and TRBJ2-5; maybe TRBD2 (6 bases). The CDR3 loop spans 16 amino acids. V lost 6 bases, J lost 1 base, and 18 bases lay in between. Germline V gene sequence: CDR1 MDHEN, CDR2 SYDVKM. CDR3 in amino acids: CASSRLSGPLQETQYF. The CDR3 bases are TGTGCCAGCAGCCGACTAAGCGGGCCCCTCCAAGAGACCCAGTACTTC.

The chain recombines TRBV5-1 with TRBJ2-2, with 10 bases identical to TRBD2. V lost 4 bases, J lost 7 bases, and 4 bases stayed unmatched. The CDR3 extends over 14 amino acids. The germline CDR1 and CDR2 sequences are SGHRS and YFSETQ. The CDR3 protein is CASSTLAGDGELFF. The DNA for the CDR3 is TGCGCCAGCAGCACTCTAGCGGGAGACGGGGAGCTGTTTTTT.

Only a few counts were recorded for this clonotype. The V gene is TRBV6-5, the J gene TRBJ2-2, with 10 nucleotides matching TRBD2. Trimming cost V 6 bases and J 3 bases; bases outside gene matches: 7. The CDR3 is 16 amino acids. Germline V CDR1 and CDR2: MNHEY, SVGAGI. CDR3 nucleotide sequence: TGTGCCAGCAGCTCCCAGAGCGGGAGGGACACCGGGGAGCTGTTTTTT. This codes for CASSSQSGRDTGELFF.

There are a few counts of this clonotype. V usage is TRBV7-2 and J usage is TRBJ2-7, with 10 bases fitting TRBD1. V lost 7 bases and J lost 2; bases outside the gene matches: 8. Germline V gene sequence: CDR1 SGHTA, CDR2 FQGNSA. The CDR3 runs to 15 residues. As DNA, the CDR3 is TGTGCCAGCACCCAGTCGGGACAGGGGCCCTACGAGCAGTACTTC. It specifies CASTQSGQGPYEQYF.

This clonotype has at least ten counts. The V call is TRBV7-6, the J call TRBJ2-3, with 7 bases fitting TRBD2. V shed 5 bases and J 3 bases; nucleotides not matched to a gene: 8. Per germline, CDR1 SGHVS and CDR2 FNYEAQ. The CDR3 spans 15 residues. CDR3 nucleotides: TGTGCCAGCAGCCCCCAGACAGCGGGGACAGATACGCAGTATTTT. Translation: CASSPQTAGTDTQYF.